These 23 T cell receptor beta chains originate from one sample sequenced in a study of beta chain features in type 1 diabetes. What was sequenced were expressed TCRB transcripts, since all of the isolated RNA had been reverse transcribed. TCRdb keeps only in-frame clones here, not all; method: immunoSEQ multiplex PCR. Of a few hundred thousand clones in the sample, 20% were seen once. Findings and limits, study-wide: Moderately but significantly shorter TCRB CDR3s were found in Type 1 diabetes patients in all four CD4+ subsets.

Their target antigens are unknown. Sequenced material: naive CD4+ T cells from blood. These receptors all come from a woman aged 40 to 50 with type 1 diabetes.

The V and J genes are TRBV6-5 and TRBJ2-2, with TRBD1 matching over 7 bases. The length of the CDR3 is 12 residues. The V segment lost 4 bases and the J segment 9 bases; nucleotides outside the gene matches: 2. CDR1 is MNHEY, CDR2 SVGAGI, per germline. CDR3 bases: TGTGCCAGCAGTTCGGACAGGAGGGAGCTGTTTTTT. Translation gives CASSSDRRELFF.

This clone was counted between two and nine times. The chain combines TRBV28 with TRBJ2-7, with 8 positions matching TRBD2. This CDR3 contains 14 residues. Germline loops: CDR1 MDHEN, CDR2 SYDVKM. V lost 7 bases to trimming and J lost 2 bases; unmatched junction nucleotides: 7. CDR3 sequence (DNA): TGTGCCAGCAACTCGGGGGGGGGAACCTACGAGCAGTACTTC. As protein: CASNSGGGTYEQYF.

This clone was seen a handful of times. The V call is TRBV5-4, the J call TRBJ1-1, with a possible D match to TRBD1 (6 bases). The CDR3 is 15 amino acids. Germline CDR1 and CDR2: SGHNT and YYREEE (reference sequence). V lost 0 bases to trimming and J lost 10 bases, with 19 bases between them. The CDR3 region has the DNA TGTGCCAGCAGCTTGGAAAGTGTGACAGGAAAGGGAGCTTTCTTT. Amino acid sequence: CASSLESVTGKGAFF.

This chain uses TRBV30 with TRBJ1-3; 8 positions match TRBD1. The CDR3 contains 14 residues. The V segment lost 3 bases and the J segment 4 bases; nucleotides outside the gene matches: 5. Germline V gives CDR1 GTSNPN, CDR2 SVGIG (reference sequence). CDR3 DNA sequence: TGTGCCTGGAGCCGCAGGGGGCCCGGAAACACCATATATTTT. Protein sequence: CAWSRRGPGNTIYF.

About this clone itself: An end of the junction differs from the germline gene, which may be a read error. The V and J genes are TRBV7-2 and TRBJ2-5; D possibly corresponds to TRBD1 (5 bases). The CDR3 has 14 amino acids. From germline, CDR1 is SGHTA and CDR2 FQGNSA. CDR3 loop: CASSLGRAQETQYF. In nucleotides, the CDR3 is TGTGCCAGCAGTTTAGGCAGGGCCCAAGAGACCCAGTACTTC.

Only one count was recorded for this clone. The V call is TRBV7-9, the J call TRBJ1-2, with 7 bases matching TRBD1. The V and J ends lost 2 bases and 8 bases, in that order; junction bases with no gene match: 8. From germline, CDR1 is SEHNR and CDR2 FQNEAQ (reference sequence). The CDR3 contains 14 residues. For the CDR3, the DNA is TGTGCCAGCAGCTTAAGAGGGGGCGCGAAAGGCTACACCTTC. This encodes CASSLRGGAKGYTF.

The chain carries TRBV15 and TRBJ2-3; D perhaps matches TRBD2 (5 bases). V was clipped by 7 bases and J by 7 bases, with 12 bases between them. This CDR3 contains 12 residues. Per the germline V gene, CDR1 is LNHNV and CDR2 is YYDKDF (reference sequence). The DNA of the CDR3 is TGTGCCACCAAAGGTGACGGGAATACGCAGTATTTT. Its protein product is CATKGDGNTQYF.

In this sample, this clone turned up a few times. The chain links TRBV28 to TRBJ1-1, with D unresolved. The CDR3 extends over 12 amino acids. The germline V and J ends were trimmed by 4 bases and 3 bases, with 6 bases remaining between them. Germline V gene data show CDR1 as MDHEN and CDR2 as SYDVKM. CDR3 DNA sequence: TGTGCCAGCAGTTCCCAGGACACTGAAGCTTTCTTT. Protein product: CASSSQDTEAFF. Supplemented by reference TRBV28 and TRBJ1-1, the full variable domain reads DVKVTQSSRYLVKRTGEKVFLECVQDMDHENMFWYRQDPGLGLRLIYFSYDVKMKEKGDIPEGYSVSREKKERFSLILESASTNQTSMYLCASSSQDTEAFFGQGTRLTVV.

This rearrangement joins TRBV6-5 to TRBJ2-5, with TRBD2 identical over 8 bases. Germline-derived CDR1 and CDR2 are MNHEY and SVGAGI. The ends lost 3 bases at V and 5 bases at J; junction bases unmatched: 11. This CDR3 has 16 residues. For the CDR3, the DNA is TGTGCCAGCAGTTATCTAGCGGGTCCCGGAGGGGAGACCCAGTACTTC. Residues: CASSYLAGPGGETQYF.

There are a few counts of this clone. The chain carries TRBV21-1 and TRBJ2-7; the table's TRBD2 call for D was not verified on the DNA. TRBV21-1 is flagged as a pseudogene. This CDR3 has 15 residues. CDR3 loop: CASTCSLSGGYEQYF. For the CDR3, the DNA is TGTGCCAGCACCTGCTCCCTTAGCGGGGGGTACGAGCAGTACTTC.

The rearrangement links TRBV5-1 to TRBJ2-3; 7 bases fit TRBD2. The germline V gene has CDR1 SGHRS and CDR2 YFSETQ. This CDR3 is built from 16 residues. The ends lost 3 bases at V and 0 bases at J; junction bases unmatched: 7. The CDR3 here is CASSSMSSGSTDTQYF. The DNA for the CDR3 is TGCGCCAGCAGCTCCATGTCTAGCGGAAGCACAGATACGCAGTATTTT.

This clone was counted between two and nine times. The chain combines TRBV6-6 with TRBJ1-4, with a weak D call TRBD1 (5 bases). This CDR3 region has 12 residues. The germline V gene has CDR1 MNHNY and CDR2 SVGAGI (reference sequence). V dropped 2 bases and J dropped 8 bases, with 6 bases sitting between them. The CDR3 region has the DNA TGTGCCAGCAGTTACGGGGGGGAAAAACTGTTTTTT. Amino acid sequence: CASSYGGEKLFF.

This clone has more than one count but fewer than ten. The rearrangement joins TRBV5-1 to TRBJ2-4, with unresolved D. The CDR3 runs to 14 residues. V was pared by 2 bases and J by 7 bases, with 13 bases between. The V gene's germline CDR1 is SGHRS and CDR2 YFSETQ. The CDR3 DNA reads TGCGCCAGCAGCTTTGACTCCCCGAGGAACATTCAGTACTTC. Its translation: CASSFDSPRNIQYF.

This clone was picked up a small number of times. The CDR3 loop reads CASSPGRETQYF. DNA for the CDR3: TGTGCCAGCAGCCCCGGGAGAGAGACCCAGTACTTC. V usage is TRBV7-2 and J usage is TRBJ2-5, with D possibly TRBD2 on 6 matching bases. Germline V gene data show CDR1 as SGHTA and CDR2 as FQGNSA. The CDR3 contains 12 residues. Deletions cut 5 bases from V and 4 bases from J, with 8 bases between.

J is TRBJ2-2 and V is TRBV30; 9 bases line up with TRBD2. Germline V gene lookup returns CDR1 GTSNPN and CDR2 SVGIG (reference sequence). Trimming removed 3 bases from V and 2 bases from J; junction bases left unmatched: 1. The CDR3 runs to 14 residues. The CDR3 reads CAWRLAGNTGELFF. The DNA for the CDR3 is TGTGCCTGGAGGCTAGCGGGAAACACCGGGGAGCTGTTTTTT.

This clone was observed a few times. This sequence joins TRBV23-1 and TRBJ1-1; 8 bases are shared with TRBD1. TRBV23-1 is classed as an ORF, of uncertain function. J gave up 5 bases and V 3 bases, and 8 bases lay outside the gene matches. The CDR3 consists of 15 residues. CDR3: CASSHGTGPLTEAFF. CDR3 in DNA: TGCGCCAGCAGTCATGGGACAGGCCCTTTGACTGAAGCTTTCTTT.

This sequence joins TRBV28 and TRBJ1-4; TRBD1 matches 9 bases. The CDR3 runs to 14 residues. V lost 5 bases to trimming and J lost 8 bases; unmatched junction nucleotides: 6. Germline assignment: CDR1 MDHEN and CDR2 SYDVKM. For the CDR3, the DNA is TGTGCCAGCAGTCAAAGACAGGGGGAGGAAAAACTGTTTTTT. Encoded protein: CASSQRQGEEKLFF. The variable domain in full, with the rest retrieved from reference TRBV28 and TRBJ1-4, is DVKVTQSSRYLVKRTGEKVFLECVQDMDHENMFWYRQDPGLGLRLIYFSYDVKMKEKGDIPEGYSVSREKKERFSLILESASTNQTSMYLCASSQRQGEEKLFFGSGTQLSVL.

This clone was seen a few times. The rearrangement uses TRBV4-3 and TRBJ1-5; TRBD1 agrees at 7 bases. There are 15 residues in the CDR3. Trimming removed 3 bases from V and 5 bases from J; junction bases left unmatched: 7. The germline CDR1 and CDR2 sequences are LGHNA and YSLEER. The CDR3 nucleotides read TGCGCCAGCAGCCAGGGGACAGTAGAGGATCAGCCCCAGCATTTT. Protein: CASSQGTVEDQPQHF.

This chain connects TRBV4-1 to TRBJ2-1, with 11 bases aligning to TRBD2. CDR1 and CDR2 from the germline V gene are MGHRA and YSYEKL. J gave up 4 bases and V 4 bases, and 3 bases lay outside the gene matches. The CDR3 has 15 amino acids. Here the CDR3 DNA reads TGCGCCAGCAGCCCCCGACTAGCGGGGTACAATGAGCAGTTCTTC. Encoded protein: CASSPRLAGYNEQFF.

V gene TRBV18 combines with J gene TRBJ2-3, with D maybe TRBD1 (6 bases). Deletions cut 0 bases from V and 6 bases from J, with 13 bases between. This CDR3 has 15 amino acids. Germline V gene sequence: CDR1 KGHSH, CDR2 LQKENI. CDR3: CASSPPVGGADTQYF. The CDR3 nucleotides are TGTGCCAGCTCACCACCGGTTGGGGGCGCGGATACGCAGTATTTT.

This clone was detected only once. The chain has TRBV28 and TRBJ1-1; weak D call: TRBD1 (5 bases). Germline loops: CDR1 MDHEN, CDR2 SYDVKM. Trimming took 6 bases from V and 11 from J, leaving 16 bases between them. The CDR3 consists of 12 residues. The CDR3 DNA reads as TGTGCCAGCAGGGTGGGGCAGGGTTGGGCTTTCTTT. Translated: CASRVGQGWAFF. Complete variable domain (other parts from reference TRBV28 and TRBJ1-1): DVKVTQSSRYLVKRTGEKVFLECVQDMDHENMFWYRQDPGLGLRLIYFSYDVKMKEKGDIPEGYSVSREKKERFSLILESASTNQTSMYLCASRVGQGWAFFGQGTRLTVV.

The rearrangement uses TRBV27 and TRBJ2-3; 12 bases are a match to TRBD2. J lost 4 bases, V lost 9 bases, and 14 bases had no gene match. CDR1 MNHEY and CDR2 SMNVEV come from the germline V gene (reference sequence). The CDR3 runs 17 residues. The CDR3: CASTLLRASGRADTQYF. The CDR3 DNA follows: TGTGCCAGTACCCTCCTACGGGCTAGCGGGAGGGCAGATACGCAGTATTTT.

This clone was seen only once. The chain couples TRBV6-6 to TRBJ1-4; D is unresolved. V lost 7 bases and J 5 bases, leaving 5 bases between the germline ends. This CDR3 contains 11 residues. The V gene's germline CDR1 is MNHNY and CDR2 SVGAGI (reference sequence). The CDR3 is CASMGNEKLFF. Written as DNA, the CDR3 is TGTGCCAGCATGGGCAATGAAAAACTGTTTTTT.